The source of this TCR beta chain is a study of T cell repertoires in cytomegalovirus infection. Overall study context: Matching HLA type, along with CMV infection, was indicated by public TCR beta signatures.

Via MiXCR, TCRdb re-called the reads, giving one row per CDR3 protein. The sample includes fewer than 950,000 distinct CDR3 sequences, approximately 30% of them seen just once. Whole-study findings and limits: In two of eight donors, the top clonotype was HLA-C-restricted CMV-specific.

V lost 3 bases to trimming and J lost 5 bases, with 14 bases between them. The V gene's germline CDR1 is MNHEY and CDR2 SMNVEV (reference sequence). The CDR3 has 15 amino acids. This clonotype has just a few counts. Its specificity is unknown. Sequences were derived from cultured CD8+ T cells from PBMCs, sampled from culture after CMV antigen stimulation. The chain uses TRBV27 and TRBJ2-1; a possible D gene is TRBD2 (6 bases). The sequence was obtained from a human donor in good health (CMV status not recorded). Some clones in this sample may be carry-over from other donors' samples. The CDR3 DNA is TGTGCCAGCAGTTTTCATAGCGGCACCAACAATGAGCAGTTCTTC. Its translation: CASSFHSGTNNEQFF.